A selection of T cell receptor beta chains follows, all from one sample in a study of shared clonotypes between healthy human individuals. Clones were read by immunoSEQ multiplex PCR, and TCRdb kept only the in-frame ones, dropping some. The profile shows about 640,000 clones, about 78% of them singletons. The source material was memory CD4+ T cells sorted from blood. The receptors were sampled from a woman aged 30 to 39 in good health. The CDR3 runs from the conserved cysteine through the conserved F or W. Fields, in order: CDR3 DNA, CDR3 protein, V gene, CDR3 length, clone size, J gene, D gene. D genes are given only for firm matches. A row's size may be missing; if present it is once, few, many or a size class.

DNA: TGTGCCAGTAGTACGACAGGGTCCGGGGAAAAACTGTTTTTT
CDR3: CASSTTGSGEKLFF
V: TRBV19
length: 14
size: .
J: TRBJ1-4
D: TRBD1

DNA: TGTGCCAGCAGCGTAGCTAGTAGTAGGTATGGCTACACCTTC
CDR3: CASSVASSRYGYTF
V: TRBV9
length: 14
size: few
J: TRBJ1-2
D: .

DNA: TGCAGCGTTGCAGCCGCAGGGGGTAATGAAAAACTGTTTTTT
CDR3: CSVAAAGGNEKLFF
V: TRBV29-1
length: 14
size: few
J: TRBJ1-4
D: TRBD1

DNA: TGCGCCAGCAGCTCGTGGTCGGGTGTGTCCTACAATGAGCAGTTCTTC
CDR3: CASSSWSGVSYNEQFF
V: TRBV5-1
length: 16
size: .
J: TRBJ2-1
D: .

DNA: TGTGCCAGCGGTCTGGACAGAATTAACACTGAAGCTTTCTTT
CDR3: CASGLDRINTEAFF
V: TRBV11-2
length: 14
size: .
J: TRBJ1-1
D: .

DNA: TGTGCCAGCAGTTCACGACTTGCGGGAGTTAAAGAGACCCAGTACTTC
CDR3: CASSSRLAGVKETQYF
V: TRBV6-6
length: 16
size: many
J: TRBJ2-5
D: TRBD2

DNA: TGTGCCAGCAGCCAAGAGACTAGCTCCTACGAGCAGTACTTC
CDR3: CASSQETSSYEQYF
V: TRBV4-2
length: 14
size: .
J: TRBJ2-7
D: .

DNA: TGTGCCAGCAGTGAACGCGGGGCCAATCAGCCCCAGCATTTT
CDR3: CASSERGANQPQHF
V: TRBV6-1
length: 14
size: .
J: TRBJ1-5
D: .

DNA: TGTGCCAGCTCACCCGGACGAGCGGAGACCCAGTACTTC
CDR3: CASSPGRAETQYF
V: TRBV18
length: 13
size: .
J: TRBJ2-5
D: .

DNA: TGTGCCAGCAGCTTATCCAAGCCGACTGAAGCTTTCTTT
CDR3: CASSLSKPTEAFF
V: TRBV7-9
length: 13
size: few
J: TRBJ1-1
D: .

DNA: TGCGCCAGCAGCTTAACTAGTAGCTTCGATGAGCAGTTCTTC
CDR3: CASSLTSSFDEQFF
V: TRBV5-1
length: 14
size: many
J: TRBJ2-1
D: .

DNA: TGCGCCAGCAGCTCATTCGGAACGGGAGGGACGACGGAGCAGTACTTC
CDR3: CASSSFGTGGTTEQYF
V: TRBV5-1
length: 16
size: .
J: TRBJ2-7
D: TRBD2

DNA: TGTGCCAGCAGCTTGAGGGGGGTGACTGAAGCTTTCTTT
CDR3: CASSLRGVTEAFF
V: TRBV5-4
length: 13
size: few
J: TRBJ1-1
D: .

DNA: TGTGCCACCATGGGGGCGGTCCAAGAGACCCAGTACTTC
CDR3: CATMGAVQETQYF
V: TRBV6-6
length: 13
size: .
J: TRBJ2-5
D: .

DNA: TGCGCCAGCAGCTTTGGAGACAATGAGCAGTTCTTC
CDR3: CASSFGDNEQFF
V: TRBV5-1
length: 12
size: few
J: TRBJ2-1
D: .

DNA: TGTGCCAGTAGTACCTTCTTTTCGGGGTATGGGGCCAACGTCCTGACTTTC
CDR3: CASSTFFSGYGANVLTF
V: TRBV19
length: 17
size: once
J: TRBJ2-6
D: .

DNA: TGTGCCAGCAGCTTAGACCTGGGGGGGACCTACGAGCAGTACTTC
CDR3: CASSLDLGGTYEQYF
V: TRBV7-9
length: 15
size: .
J: TRBJ2-7
D: TRBD2

DNA: TGTGCCAGCAGTCCTCTGGATAGCCCGAATGAGCAGTTCTTC
CDR3: CASSPLDSPNEQFF
V: TRBV27
length: 14
size: .
J: TRBJ2-1
D: .

DNA: TGTGCCAGCAGCCGAGGGACAGGGGACGAGCAGTACTTC
CDR3: CASSRGTGDEQYF
V: TRBV5-6
length: 13
size: .
J: TRBJ2-7
D: TRBD1

DNA: TGTGCCAGCCAGCCCCGGGACATAAACACTGAAGCTTTCTTT
CDR3: CASQPRDINTEAFF
V: TRBV2
length: 14
size: .
J: TRBJ1-1
D: .

DNA: TGTGCCAGCAGCTTAGGCACGAGGAATGAGCAGTTCTTC
CDR3: CASSLGTRNEQFF
V: TRBV11-2
length: 13
size: .
J: TRBJ2-1
D: .

DNA: TGTGCCAGCAGCCCCGTCCTCGACAGCGGCACTGAAGCTTTCTTT
CDR3: CASSPVLDSGTEAFF
V: TRBV11-1
length: 15
size: .
J: TRBJ1-1
D: .

DNA: TGTGCCAGCAGCTTAGGTGCTTATTGGCCCTACGAGCAGTACTTC
CDR3: CASSLGAYWPYEQYF
V: TRBV7-8
length: 15
size: .
J: TRBJ2-7
D: .

DNA: TGTGCCAGCAGCCAGGCCGGGACAGGGAGGACAGATACGCAGTATTTT
CDR3: CASSQAGTGRTDTQYF
V: TRBV7-2
length: 16
size: .
J: TRBJ2-3
D: TRBD1

DNA: TGCGCCAGCAGCCGGAAGGCGGGGCAGAACCAAGAGACCCAGTACTTC
CDR3: CASSRKAGQNQETQYF
V: TRBV5-1
length: 16
size: .
J: TRBJ2-5
D: .

DNA: TGTGCCAGCAGTTCTCAAACCCCTAGCGGGAGGGAGCAGTACTTC
CDR3: CASSSQTPSGREQYF
V: TRBV28
length: 15
size: .
J: TRBJ2-7
D: TRBD2

DNA: TGTGCCAGCAGCCCGGGACAGCCCCATGGCTACACCTTC
CDR3: CASSPGQPHGYTF
V: TRBV5-5
length: 13
size: .
J: TRBJ1-2
D: TRBD1

DNA: TGTGCCAGCATGGTGGAGGGCAGGCAGCCCCAGCATTTT
CDR3: CASMVEGRQPQHF
V: TRBV2
length: 13
size: .
J: TRBJ1-5
D: .

DNA: TGCAGCGTGGGGGACGAGCAGTACTTC
CDR3: CSVGDEQYF
V: TRBV29-1
length: 9
size: .
J: TRBJ2-7
D: .

DNA: TGTGCCAGCAGTTACTCTCGGGGAAATGTTGGAAACACCATATATTTT
CDR3: CASSYSRGNVGNTIYF
V: TRBV6-5
length: 16
size: .
J: TRBJ1-3
D: .

DNA: TGTGCCAGTAGTATAGGATACGGCAGGCTGGGGAAACTGTTTTTT
CDR3: CASSIGYGRLGKLFF
V: TRBV19
length: 15
size: .
J: TRBJ1-4
D: .

DNA: TGTGCCAGCAGTTTAGGAGCGGGCAGCTCCTACGAGCAGTACTTC
CDR3: CASSLGAGSSYEQYF
V: TRBV27
length: 15
size: .
J: TRBJ2-7
D: .

DNA: TGTGCCAGCAGTTCTCTAAAATGGGAGGCCCTCTCCTACAATGAGCAGTTCTTC
CDR3: CASSSLKWEALSYNEQFF
V: TRBV27
length: 18
size: .
J: TRBJ2-1
D: .

DNA: TGTGCCAGCAGAGCCGACAGGGAAACTGAAGCTTTCTTT
CDR3: CASRADRETEAFF
V: TRBV2
length: 13
size: once
J: TRBJ1-1
D: TRBD1

DNA: TGTGCCAGCAGCTCTGATGGCGGGAGGCAAGAGACCCAGTACTTC
CDR3: CASSSDGGRQETQYF
V: TRBV7-9
length: 15
size: .
J: TRBJ2-5
D: TRBD2

DNA: TGTGCCAGCAGCCCGGACGGGTATGGCTACACCTTC
CDR3: CASSPDGYGYTF
V: TRBV7-3
length: 12
size: .
J: TRBJ1-2
D: .

DNA: TGTGCCAGCAACCCAGCGGGACACAATGAGCAGTTCTTC
CDR3: CASNPAGHNEQFF
V: TRBV11-2
length: 13
size: .
J: TRBJ2-1
D: TRBD2

DNA: TGTGCCATCAGTGAGTCCGGGGCCTACGAGCAGTACTTC
CDR3: CAISESGAYEQYF
V: TRBV10-3
length: 13
size: .
J: TRBJ2-7
D: .

DNA: TGTGCCAGCAGAATTGGGCCGGGCCGCGAGCAGTACTTC
CDR3: CASRIGPGREQYF
V: TRBV7-9
length: 13
size: few
J: TRBJ2-7
D: .

DNA: TGTGCCAGCAGTTTAGGGAGCCGCACAGATACGCAGTATTTT
CDR3: CASSLGSRTDTQYF
V: TRBV27
length: 14
size: .
J: TRBJ2-3
D: .

DNA: TGTGCCAGCCGGTCAAAAGGGAACGAGCAGTACTTC
CDR3: CASRSKGNEQYF
V: TRBV11-2
length: 12
size: .
J: TRBJ2-7
D: .

DNA: TGTGCCAGCAGCTTGGGGAACGCGAATGAAAAACTGTTTTTT
CDR3: CASSLGNANEKLFF
V: TRBV4-2
length: 14
size: .
J: TRBJ1-4
D: .

DNA: TGTGCCAGCAGCGTAGGGTCAGGGGTCCGGCACACCTTC
CDR3: CASSVGSGVRHTF
V: TRBV9
length: 13
size: .
J: TRBJ1-2
D: .

DNA: TGTGCCAGCAGCTCTATAGCGGAGACCTACGAGCAGTACTTC
CDR3: CASSSIAETYEQYF
V: TRBV7-9
length: 14
size: .
J: TRBJ2-7
D: .

DNA: TGTGCCAGCAGCCAAGGGACTGGCGGGAGGTCGGATGAGCAGTTCTTC
CDR3: CASSQGTGGRSDEQFF
V: TRBV4-2
length: 16
size: .
J: TRBJ2-1
D: TRBD2